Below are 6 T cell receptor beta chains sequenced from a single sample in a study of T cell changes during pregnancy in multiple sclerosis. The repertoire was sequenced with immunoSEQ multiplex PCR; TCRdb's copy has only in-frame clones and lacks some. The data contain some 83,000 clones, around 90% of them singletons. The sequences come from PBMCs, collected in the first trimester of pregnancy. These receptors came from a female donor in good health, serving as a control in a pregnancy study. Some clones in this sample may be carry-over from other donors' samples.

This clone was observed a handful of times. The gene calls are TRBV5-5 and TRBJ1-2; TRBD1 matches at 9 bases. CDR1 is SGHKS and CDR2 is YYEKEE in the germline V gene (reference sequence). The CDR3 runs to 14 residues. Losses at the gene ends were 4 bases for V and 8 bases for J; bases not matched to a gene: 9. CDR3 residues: CASSPGTGSRGYTF. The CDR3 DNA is TGTGCCAGCAGCCCGGGGACAGGGAGTAGGGGCTACACCTTC.

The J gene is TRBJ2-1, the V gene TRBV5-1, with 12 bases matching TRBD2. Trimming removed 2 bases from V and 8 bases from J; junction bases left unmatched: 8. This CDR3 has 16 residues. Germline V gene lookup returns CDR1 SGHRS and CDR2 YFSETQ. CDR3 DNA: TGCGCCAGCAGCTTTTCTCGACTAGCGGGGGTCGATGAGCAGTTCTTC. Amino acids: CASSFSRLAGVDEQFF.

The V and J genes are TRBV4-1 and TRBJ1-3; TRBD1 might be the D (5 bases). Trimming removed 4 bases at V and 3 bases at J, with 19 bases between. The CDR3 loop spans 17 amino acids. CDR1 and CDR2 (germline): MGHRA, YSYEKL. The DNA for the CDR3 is TGCGCCAGCAGCCTTTTGCCCGTACAGGTGCGTGGAAACACCATATATTTT. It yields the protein CASSLLPVQVRGNTIYF.

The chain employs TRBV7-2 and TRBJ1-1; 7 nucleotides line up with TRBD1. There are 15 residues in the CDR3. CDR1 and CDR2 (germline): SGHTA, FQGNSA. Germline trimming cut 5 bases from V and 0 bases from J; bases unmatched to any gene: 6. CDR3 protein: CASSLQGRMNTEAFF. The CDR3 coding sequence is TGTGCCAGCAGCCTACAGGGGCGGATGAACACTGAAGCTTTCTTT.

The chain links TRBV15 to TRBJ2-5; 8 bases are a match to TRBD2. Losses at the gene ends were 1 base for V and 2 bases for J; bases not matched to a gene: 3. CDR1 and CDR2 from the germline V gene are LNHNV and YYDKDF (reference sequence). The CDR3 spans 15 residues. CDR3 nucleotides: TGTGCCACCAGCAGAGGTGGGACTAGACAAGAGACCCAGTACTTC. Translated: CATSRGGTRQETQYF.

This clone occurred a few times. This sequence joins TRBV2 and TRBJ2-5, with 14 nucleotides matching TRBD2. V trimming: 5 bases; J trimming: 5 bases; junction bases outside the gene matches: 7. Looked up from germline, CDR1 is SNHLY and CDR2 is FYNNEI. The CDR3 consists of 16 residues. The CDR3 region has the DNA TGTGCCAGCAGTCAGACTAGCGGGGGGGCCGGTGAGACCCAGTACTTC. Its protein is CASSQTSGGAGETQYF.